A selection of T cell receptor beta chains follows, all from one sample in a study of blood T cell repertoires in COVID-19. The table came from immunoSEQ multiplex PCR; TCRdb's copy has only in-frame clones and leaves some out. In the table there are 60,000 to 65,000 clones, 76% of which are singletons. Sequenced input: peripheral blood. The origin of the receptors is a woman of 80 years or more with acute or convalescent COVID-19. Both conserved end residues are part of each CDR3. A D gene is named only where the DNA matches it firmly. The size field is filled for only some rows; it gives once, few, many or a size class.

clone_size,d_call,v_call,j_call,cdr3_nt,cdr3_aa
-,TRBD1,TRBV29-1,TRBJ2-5,TGCAGCGTTGATCACAGGGGGAAAAAGACCCAGTACTTC,CSVDHRGKKTQYF
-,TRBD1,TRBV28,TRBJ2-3,TGTGCCAGCAGCTCACAGGGGGCCCTCTCACTGGATACGCAGTATTTT,CASSSQGALSLDTQYF
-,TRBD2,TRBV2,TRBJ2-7,TGTGCCAGCATGTGGACTAGCGGAAGCTACGAGCAGTACTTC,CASMWTSGSYEQYF
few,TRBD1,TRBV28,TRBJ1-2,TGTGCCAGCAGCCTCGGACAGGGCTATGGCTACACCTTC,CASSLGQGYGYTF
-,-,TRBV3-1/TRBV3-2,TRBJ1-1,TGTGCCAGCAGCCACTACAGTTTGAGCACTGAAGCTTTCTTT,CASSHYSLSTEAFF
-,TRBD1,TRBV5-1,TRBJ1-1,TGCGCCAGCAGATGGGACAGTAGCACTGAAGCTTTCTTT,CASRWDSSTEAFF
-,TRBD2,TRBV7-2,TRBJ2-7,TGTGCCAGCAGCACCCCGGGACTAGCGGTCTCCTACGAGCAGTACTTC,CASSTPGLAVSYEQYF
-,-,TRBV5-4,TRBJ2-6,TGTGCCAGCAGGGGGGACACTGGGGCCAACGTCCTGACTTTC,CASRGDTGANVLTF
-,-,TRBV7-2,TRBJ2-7,TGTGCCAGCAGCCCCGAACGGGGGTACTCCTACGAGCAGTACTTC,CASSPERGYSYEQYF
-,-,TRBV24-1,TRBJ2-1,TGTGCCACCAGTGATCTCAGGGGACAATACAATGAGCAGTTCTTC,CATSDLRGQYNEQFF
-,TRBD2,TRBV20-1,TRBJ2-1,TGCAGTGCTAGTGGTAGCGGGAGTCGGGGTGAGCAGTTCTTC,CSASGSGSRGEQFF
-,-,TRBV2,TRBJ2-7,TGTGCCAGCAGGACTCTCGGGGGAAGGAGCTCCTACGAGCAGTACTTC,CASRTLGGRSSYEQYF
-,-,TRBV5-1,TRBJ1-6,TGCGCCAGCAGCTTAGAACAGCCGGATTCACCCCTCCACTTT,CASSLEQPDSPLHF
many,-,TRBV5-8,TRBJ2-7,TGTGCCAGCAGCTCCCCTTGGGGACAAAGCTCCTACGAGCAGTACTTC,CASSSPWGQSSYEQYF
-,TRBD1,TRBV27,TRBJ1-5,TGTGCCAGCAGATCCGGGACAGGGGGCTGGCAGCCCCAGCATTTT,CASRSGTGGWQPQHF
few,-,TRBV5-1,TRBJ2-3,TGCGCCAGCAGCTTACTCACAGATACGCAGTATTTT,CASSLLTDTQYF
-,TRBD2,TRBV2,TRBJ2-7,TGTGCCAGCAGTGCTGGCGGGAGGGCCCGCGAGCAGTACTTC,CASSAGGRAREQYF
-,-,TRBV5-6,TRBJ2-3,TGTGCCAGCAGCTTGGGCTCCTACACAGATACGCAGTATTTT,CASSLGSYTDTQYF
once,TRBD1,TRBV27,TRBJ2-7,TGTGCCAGCAGTGCCAGGGGGCTCTACGAGCAGTACTTC,CASSARGLYEQYF
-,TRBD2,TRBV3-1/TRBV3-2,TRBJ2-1,TGTGCCAGCAGCCGTCCGCTAGCGGGAGGTTACAATGAGCAGTTCTTC,CASSRPLAGGYNEQFF
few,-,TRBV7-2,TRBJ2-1,TGTGCCAGCAGCTTAGCTCGCGGATATGAGCAGTTCTTC,CASSLARGYEQFF
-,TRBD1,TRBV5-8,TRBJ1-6,TGTGCCAGCAGCTCGGGACAGAGGAATTCACCCCTCCACTTT,CASSSGQRNSPLHF
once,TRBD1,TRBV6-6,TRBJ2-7,TGTGCCAGCAGCTCGGGACAGGGGCTCTCCGAGCAGTACTTC,CASSSGQGLSEQYF
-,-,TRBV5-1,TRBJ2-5,TGCGCCAGCAGCTTGGTGCCGGGAGCGCTCCAAGAGACCCAGTACTTC,CASSLVPGALQETQYF
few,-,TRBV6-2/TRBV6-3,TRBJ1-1,TGTGCCAGCAGTTATGCCAGGCAACGACCTGAAGCTTTCTTT,CASSYARQRPEAFF
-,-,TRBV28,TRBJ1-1,TGTGCCAGCAGTCCCCCAGTTGGCATGAACACTGAAGCTTTCTTT,CASSPPVGMNTEAFF
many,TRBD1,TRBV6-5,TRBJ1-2,TGTGCCAGCAACCAAGGACAGGGGGAGGATGGCTACACCTTC,CASNQGQGEDGYTF
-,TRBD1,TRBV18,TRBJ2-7,TGTGCCAGCTCACAAACCGGGACAGGGGTATACGAGCAGTACTTC,CASSQTGTGVYEQYF
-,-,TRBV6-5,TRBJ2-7,TGTGCCAGCAATAACGATCGGGGGACTTACGAGCAGTACTTC,CASNNDRGTYEQYF
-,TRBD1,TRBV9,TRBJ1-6,TGTGCCAGCAGCCAGAGGACAGGGGTCGGTTCACCCCTCCACTTT,CASSQRTGVGSPLHF
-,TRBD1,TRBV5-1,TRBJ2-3,TGCGCCAGCAGCTTCGGGACAGGGGGCTCGACAGATACGCAGTATTTT,CASSFGTGGSTDTQYF
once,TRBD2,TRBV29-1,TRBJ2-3,TGCAGCGTTGGGGGTAGCGGGAGTGTGGGCACAGATACGCAGTATTTT,CSVGGSGSVGTDTQYF
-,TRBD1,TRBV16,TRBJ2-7,TGTGCCAGCAGCCAAGGGACAGAGACCTACGAGCAGTACTTC,CASSQGTETYEQYF
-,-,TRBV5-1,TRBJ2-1,TGCGCCAGCAACGATTACATGGCAGGGGTTAGGGATGAGCAGTTCTTC,CASNDYMAGVRDEQFF
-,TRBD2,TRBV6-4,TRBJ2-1,TGTGCCAGCAGTGACCTAATTACGGGAGGGTTTTCTGAGCAGTTCTTC,CASSDLITGGFSEQFF
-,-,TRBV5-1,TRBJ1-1,TGCGCCAGCAGCTTGGGCACTCTCCCTGAAGCTTTCTTT,CASSLGTLPEAFF
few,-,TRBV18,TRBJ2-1,TGTGCCAGCTCACCGTCGGAGGGGGAGCAGTTCTTC,CASSPSEGEQFF
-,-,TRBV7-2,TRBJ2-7,TGTGCCAGCAGTCCTTACCCTAGCAGGCGCACCCCCGGACAGTACTTC,CASSPYPSRRTPGQYF
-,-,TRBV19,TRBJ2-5,TGTGCCAGTAGTATAGATCCGGCGGGCGTTGGGCACAAAGAGACCCAGTACTTC,CASSIDPAGVGHKETQYF
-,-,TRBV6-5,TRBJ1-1,TGTGCCAGCAGTTACCGTATGAACACTGAAGCTTTCTTT,CASSYRMNTEAFF
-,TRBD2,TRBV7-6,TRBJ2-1,TGTGCCAGCAGCTTGAATCGACTAGCGGGGGGGGTGAATGAGCAGTTCTTC,CASSLNRLAGGVNEQFF
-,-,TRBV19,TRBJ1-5,TGTGCCAGTAGCCTGCTGACAGGCGGCGATCAGCCCCAGCATTTT,CASSLLTGGDQPQHF
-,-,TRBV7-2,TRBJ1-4,TGTGCCAGCAGCCTCCGAAAAGGGGCAACTAATGAAAAACTGTTTTTT,CASSLRKGATNEKLFF
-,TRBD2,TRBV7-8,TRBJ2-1,TGTGCCAGCACCAGGGAGGGGTCCTACAATGAGCAGTTCTTC,CASTREGSYNEQFF
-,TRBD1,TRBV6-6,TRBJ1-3,TGTGCCAGCAAGGGGGCTAATGGAAACACCATATATTTT,CASKGANGNTIYF
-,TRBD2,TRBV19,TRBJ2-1,TGTGCCAGTAGAACTAGCGGGAGGGCCGAGGGAAATGAGCAGTTCTTC,CASRTSGRAEGNEQFF